These T cell receptor beta chains were read from a single sample in a study of blood T cells in healthy people across ages. Via MiXCR, TCRdb re-called the 5' RACE reads, giving one row per CDR3 protein. The data show 1,300,000 or so distinct CDR3 sequences, approximately 60% seen once. Source material: blood. The receptor source for this set is a man between 18 and 35 years old in good health. CDR3s include the opening cysteine and the closing phenylalanine or tryptophan. D genes are given only for firm matches. Some rows mark clone size as missing; the rest say once, few, many or name a class of expanded clone.

CDR3 DNA: TGTGCCATCCAAACTAGGGGGGACCAAGAGACCCAGTACTTC; CDR3 protein: CAIQTRGDQETQYF; D gene: -; clone size: -; J gene: TRBJ2-5; V gene: TRBV2
CDR3 DNA: TGCAGTGCTAGAGGGATCAATGAGCAGTTCTTC; CDR3 protein: CSARGINEQFF; D gene: -; clone size: -; J gene: TRBJ2-1; V gene: TRBV20-1
CDR3 DNA: TGTGCCAGCAGCGGATATAGCGGGGGGGCAGATACGCAGTATTTT; CDR3 protein: CASSGYSGGADTQYF; D gene: TRBD2; clone size: -; J gene: TRBJ2-3; V gene: TRBV9
CDR3 DNA: TGCAGTGCTAGTTGGGCAGAAGCGGGGGAAGGAGAGACCCAGTACTTC; CDR3 protein: CSASWAEAGEGETQYF; D gene: TRBD2; clone size: -; J gene: TRBJ2-5; V gene: TRBV20-1
CDR3 DNA: TGCGCCAGCAGTGACACTGGGGGAGGCACTGAAGCTTTCTTT; CDR3 protein: CASSDTGGGTEAFF; D gene: -; clone size: -; J gene: TRBJ1-1; V gene: TRBV10-1
CDR3 DNA: TGCAGTGCTAGAGATGAGGCCTACGAGCAGTACTTC; CDR3 protein: CSARDEAYEQYF; D gene: -; clone size: -; J gene: TRBJ2-7; V gene: TRBV20-1
CDR3 DNA: TGTGCCAGCAGCCAAACGGAAGAGGGCCCCGGCTACACCTTC; CDR3 protein: CASSQTEEGPGYTF; D gene: -; clone size: -; J gene: TRBJ1-2; V gene: TRBV3-1
CDR3 DNA: TGTGCCAGCAGCCCTACCAGGGGAAGGGCGAATGAGCAGTTCTTC; CDR3 protein: CASSPTRGRANEQFF; D gene: -; clone size: -; J gene: TRBJ2-1; V gene: TRBV9
CDR3 DNA: TGTGCCAGCAGCCAAGGAAGCGGGTACTCCTACGAGCAGTACTTC; CDR3 protein: CASSQGSGYSYEQYF; D gene: -; clone size: -; J gene: TRBJ2-7; V gene: TRBV4-2
CDR3 DNA: TGCAGTGCTAGAGGGAGACAGGGGGACTCTGGGGCCAACGTCCTGACTTTC; CDR3 protein: CSARGRQGDSGANVLTF; D gene: TRBD1; clone size: -; J gene: TRBJ2-6; V gene: TRBV20-1
CDR3 DNA: TGTGCCAGCAGTTACTCGATAGCGAATGGCTACACCTTC; CDR3 protein: CASSYSIANGYTF; D gene: -; clone size: -; J gene: TRBJ1-2; V gene: TRBV6-5
CDR3 DNA: TGTGCCAGCAGTGAAGCCCGGGGAGGGCCTGGAAACATTCAGTACTTC; CDR3 protein: CASSEARGGPGNIQYF; D gene: TRBD2; clone size: once; J gene: TRBJ2-4; V gene: TRBV6-1
CDR3 DNA: TGTGCCAGCAGCCCCAGGGATATGGGGACCCAGTACTTC; CDR3 protein: CASSPRDMGTQYF; D gene: -; clone size: -; J gene: TRBJ2-5; V gene: TRBV5-5
CDR3 DNA: TGTGCCAGCAGTGACAGTATGGGACCTTACTCCTACGAGCAGTACTTC; CDR3 protein: CASSDSMGPYSYEQYF; D gene: -; clone size: few; J gene: TRBJ2-7; V gene: TRBV6-1
CDR3 DNA: TGCAGCGTTGGCGGCATAGATAACAATGAGCAGTTCTTC; CDR3 protein: CSVGGIDNNEQFF; D gene: -; clone size: -; J gene: TRBJ2-1; V gene: TRBV29-1
CDR3 DNA: TGTGCCAGCAGCTTGGGAGTAATACCTGAAGCTTTCTTT; CDR3 protein: CASSLGVIPEAFF; D gene: -; clone size: -; J gene: TRBJ1-1; V gene: TRBV5-6
CDR3 DNA: TGCAGCGTTGCCCGGGTAGAAGAGACCCAGTACTTC; CDR3 protein: CSVARVEETQYF; D gene: -; clone size: few; J gene: TRBJ2-5; V gene: TRBV29-1
CDR3 DNA: TGTGCCAGCAGCTACTCGCCCGGGACATTAACTGGGGCCAACGTCCTGACTTTC; CDR3 protein: CASSYSPGTLTGANVLTF; D gene: -; clone size: once; J gene: TRBJ2-6; V gene: TRBV4-2
CDR3 DNA: TGCGCCAGCGCCCTGGCGGGGACATTACACGAGCAGTACTTC; CDR3 protein: CASALAGTLHEQYF; D gene: -; clone size: -; J gene: TRBJ2-7; V gene: TRBV5-1
CDR3 DNA: TGTGCCAGCATCGAACATAGCACAGATACGCAGTATTTT; CDR3 protein: CASIEHSTDTQYF; D gene: -; clone size: -; J gene: TRBJ2-3; V gene: TRBV28
CDR3 DNA: TGTGCCAGCAGCCGGATAGATACGCAGTATTTT; CDR3 protein: CASSRIDTQYF; D gene: -; clone size: -; J gene: TRBJ2-3; V gene: TRBV7-8
CDR3 DNA: TGTGCCAGCAGTTATGTGGGAAGCACAGATACGCAGTATTTT; CDR3 protein: CASSYVGSTDTQYF; D gene: -; clone size: few; J gene: TRBJ2-3; V gene: TRBV12-3/TRBV12-4
CDR3 DNA: TGTGCCAGCAGGGACAGGGCGAATCAGCCCCAGCATTTT; CDR3 protein: CASRDRANQPQHF; D gene: TRBD1; clone size: -; J gene: TRBJ1-5; V gene: TRBV28
CDR3 DNA: TGTGCCAGCAGTGGGCTCAGCGGGAGGGGACCTTGGGAGCAGTACTTC; CDR3 protein: CASSGLSGRGPWEQYF; D gene: TRBD2; clone size: -; J gene: TRBJ2-7; V gene: TRBV2
CDR3 DNA: TGCAGTGCTAGAGACAGGACTATGTACTACGAGCAGTACTTC; CDR3 protein: CSARDRTMYYEQYF; D gene: -; clone size: -; J gene: TRBJ2-7; V gene: TRBV20-1
CDR3 DNA: TGTGCCAGCAGCCAAGCCCCCAGCGCCCAGATAAAGAATGAGCAGTTCTTC; CDR3 protein: CASSQAPSAQIKNEQFF; D gene: -; clone size: -; J gene: TRBJ2-1; V gene: TRBV3-1
CDR3 DNA: TGCAGCGCCTACCGGGACAGGGGGCGCTTAGGTTATGGCTACACCTTC; CDR3 protein: CSAYRDRGRLGYGYTF; D gene: TRBD1; clone size: -; J gene: TRBJ1-2; V gene: TRBV29-1
CDR3 DNA: TGCGCCAGCAGCTTGGGCGCTAGCGGCTACTACGAGCAGTACTTC; CDR3 protein: CASSLGASGYYEQYF; D gene: TRBD2; clone size: -; J gene: TRBJ2-7; V gene: TRBV5-1
CDR3 DNA: TGTGCCAGCAGTCCCCAGGGATGGGGGGAAAGCACAGATACGCAGTATTTT; CDR3 protein: CASSPQGWGESTDTQYF; D gene: -; clone size: -; J gene: TRBJ2-3; V gene: TRBV6-1
CDR3 DNA: TGTGCCAGCAGCCGTGGTAGCGGGAGAAGGACCGGGGAGCTGTTTTTT; CDR3 protein: CASSRGSGRRTGELFF; D gene: TRBD2; clone size: -; J gene: TRBJ2-2; V gene: TRBV3-1
CDR3 DNA: TGCAGTGCTAGAGATCCCGCGGGCCGCACAGATACGCAGTATTTT; CDR3 protein: CSARDPAGRTDTQYF; D gene: -; clone size: -; J gene: TRBJ2-3; V gene: TRBV20-1
CDR3 DNA: TGTGCCAGCAACCCCGGGACAGGGAATCAGCCCCAGCATTTT; CDR3 protein: CASNPGTGNQPQHF; D gene: TRBD1; clone size: -; J gene: TRBJ1-5; V gene: TRBV13
CDR3 DNA: TGCGCCAGCAGCCAAGGGTCAGGGGATTTAACAGATACGCAGTATTTT; CDR3 protein: CASSQGSGDLTDTQYF; D gene: -; clone size: -; J gene: TRBJ2-3; V gene: TRBV4-1
CDR3 DNA: TGCAGCGTTGATCCGGGGGCGCAAGGGGCCAACGTCCTGACTTTC; CDR3 protein: CSVDPGAQGANVLTF; D gene: -; clone size: -; J gene: TRBJ2-6; V gene: TRBV29-1
CDR3 DNA: TGTGCCAGCAGTTACTCTGGGGAACGAAGCTACGAGCAGTACTTC; CDR3 protein: CASSYSGERSYEQYF; D gene: -; clone size: few; J gene: TRBJ2-7; V gene: TRBV6-6
CDR3 DNA: TGCGCCAGCAGCCGAGTAGGGGACTTGGTTAAGCAGTTCTTC; CDR3 protein: CASSRVGDLVKQFF; D gene: -; clone size: -; J gene: TRBJ2-1; V gene: TRBV4-1
CDR3 DNA: TGTGCCAGCAAAATGCCGTTTGAGGGCTACAATGAGCAGTTCTTC; CDR3 protein: CASKMPFEGYNEQFF; D gene: -; clone size: -; J gene: TRBJ2-1; V gene: TRBV2
CDR3 DNA: TGCAGTGCTGAAACTAGCGACGGGGAGACCCAGTACTTC; CDR3 protein: CSAETSDGETQYF; D gene: TRBD2; clone size: -; J gene: TRBJ2-5; V gene: TRBV20-1
CDR3 DNA: TGTGCCAGCAGTCAGCACCCCGGGGAAACCTACGAGCAGTACTTC; CDR3 protein: CASSQHPGETYEQYF; D gene: -; clone size: few; J gene: TRBJ2-7; V gene: TRBV28
CDR3 DNA: TGTGCCACGGACGGTCGTGGGGAGACCCAGTACTTC; CDR3 protein: CATDGRGETQYF; D gene: -; clone size: -; J gene: TRBJ2-5; V gene: TRBV28
CDR3 DNA: TGTGCCAGCAGTTTCTTTTTCGCGGGACACAGCAACACTGAAGCTTTCTTT; CDR3 protein: CASSFFFAGHSNTEAFF; D gene: -; clone size: -; J gene: TRBJ1-1; V gene: TRBV27
CDR3 DNA: TGCGCCAGCAGCCAAGAAGGGACAGGGCGTGATGGCTACACCTTC; CDR3 protein: CASSQEGTGRDGYTF; D gene: TRBD1; clone size: -; J gene: TRBJ1-2; V gene: TRBV4-1
CDR3 DNA: TGCGCCAGCAGCGACGAACTGAGTGAAGAGCAGTTCTTC; CDR3 protein: CASSDELSEEQFF; D gene: -; clone size: -; J gene: TRBJ2-1; V gene: TRBV5-1
CDR3 DNA: TGTGCCAGCAGTTTACCAGGGGGTAAGCAGTACTTC; CDR3 protein: CASSLPGGKQYF; D gene: TRBD1; clone size: few; J gene: TRBJ2-7; V gene: TRBV12-3/TRBV12-4
CDR3 DNA: TGTGCCAGCAGCTCAGGCTCAAGACGGGACACTATTTACACCTTC; CDR3 protein: CASSSGSRRDTIYTF; D gene: -; clone size: few; J gene: TRBJ1-2; V gene: TRBV11-1